This is a list of T cell receptor beta chains from one sample in a study of shared T cell receptors in the human thymus. Produced via immunoSEQ multiplex PCR; TCRdb's table is partial and in-frame only. Among roughly 550,000 clones listed, 70% to 80% were seen once. These sequences were also reported in another study, on human thymus T cells.

The material sequenced was thymocytes. These receptor sequences come from a boy under three years old with a congenital heart defect. Both conserved end residues are part of each CDR3. Fields, in order: V gene, D gene, clone size, J gene, CDR3 DNA, CDR3 protein. The D gene is left open where the match is weak. Expanded clones are given a class, and other clones once, few, many or no size at all.

v_call: TRBV11-2; d_call: TRBD1; clone_size: .; j_call: TRBJ1-1; cdr3_nt: TGTGCCAGCAGCTTAGATCGGAGGGACAGGGTGAACACTGAAGCTTTCTTT; cdr3_aa: CASSLDRRDRVNTEAFF
v_call: TRBV18; d_call: TRBD1; clone_size: .; j_call: TRBJ1-1; cdr3_nt: TGTGCCAGCTCACCACCCCAGGACAGGGGGGACACTGAAGCTTTCTTT; cdr3_aa: CASSPPQDRGDTEAFF
v_call: TRBV7-9; d_call: TRBD2; clone_size: .; j_call: TRBJ2-2; cdr3_nt: TGTGCCAGCAGCCGCTCCAGAGTACTAGCGGGAGATGAGGCCGGGGAGCTGTTTTTT; cdr3_aa: CASSRSRVLAGDEAGELFF
v_call: TRBV29-1; d_call: TRBD2; clone_size: .; j_call: TRBJ2-7; cdr3_nt: TGCAGCGTTGGGGGGTTGACTAGCGGGATATCGGCCGAGCAGTACTTC; cdr3_aa: CSVGGLTSGISAEQYF
v_call: TRBV28; d_call: TRBD1; clone_size: .; j_call: TRBJ2-1; cdr3_nt: TGTGCCAACTCGGGACAGGGGCGCTACAATGAGCAGTTCTTC; cdr3_aa: CANSGQGRYNEQFF
v_call: TRBV30; d_call: TRBD1; clone_size: few; j_call: TRBJ1-2; cdr3_nt: TGTGCCTGGCGATTGGGGTTAAGACAGGGCCTAAACTATGGCTACACCTTC; cdr3_aa: CAWRLGLRQGLNYGYTF
v_call: TRBV4-3; d_call: .; clone_size: .; j_call: TRBJ2-3; cdr3_nt: TGCGCCAGCAGCCAAGAACCGAGCGAGGCCACAGATACGCAGTATTTT; cdr3_aa: CASSQEPSEATDTQYF
v_call: TRBV5-6; d_call: TRBD2; clone_size: .; j_call: TRBJ2-1; cdr3_nt: TGTGCCAGCAGCGCGACTAGCCATGAGCAGTTCTTC; cdr3_aa: CASSATSHEQFF
v_call: TRBV27; d_call: TRBD1; clone_size: .; j_call: TRBJ1-4; cdr3_nt: TGTGCCAGCAGGGAGGGCAGGGGGAATGAAAAACTGTTTTTT; cdr3_aa: CASREGRGNEKLFF
v_call: TRBV30; d_call: .; clone_size: .; j_call: TRBJ2-7; cdr3_nt: TGTGCCTGGAGTCCCAGGGTAACCTACGAGCAGTACTTC; cdr3_aa: CAWSPRVTYEQYF
v_call: TRBV29-1; d_call: .; clone_size: .; j_call: TRBJ2-7; cdr3_nt: TGCAGCGCCCTGGTTCTCTACGAGCAGTACTTC; cdr3_aa: CSALVLYEQYF
v_call: TRBV4-1; d_call: TRBD2; clone_size: .; j_call: TRBJ2-5; cdr3_nt: TGCGCCAGCAGCCAAGGCCCTAGCGGAGAGACCCGGTACTTC; cdr3_aa: CASSQGPSGETRYF
v_call: TRBV28; d_call: .; clone_size: .; j_call: TRBJ2-7; cdr3_nt: TGTGCCAGCAGTCGGACCGGGAGCTCCTACGAGCAGTACTTC; cdr3_aa: CASSRTGSSYEQYF
v_call: TRBV10-2; d_call: TRBD1; clone_size: .; j_call: TRBJ1-2; cdr3_nt: TGCGCCAGCAGTGAAGGGACAGGGGAGGCCTATGGCTACACCTTC; cdr3_aa: CASSEGTGEAYGYTF
v_call: TRBV21-1; d_call: .; clone_size: .; j_call: TRBJ2-1; cdr3_nt: TGTGCCAATTTTAGCGGGAGGGCATTCTACAATGAGCAGTTCTTC; cdr3_aa: CANFSGRAFYNEQFF
v_call: TRBV4-3; d_call: TRBD1; clone_size: .; j_call: TRBJ2-5; cdr3_nt: TGCGCCAGCAGCCAAGTGACAGGGGGCTTGGAAGAGACCCAGTACTTC; cdr3_aa: CASSQVTGGLEETQYF
v_call: TRBV10-2; d_call: .; clone_size: once; j_call: TRBJ2-7; cdr3_nt: TGCGCCAGCAGTCGCCCCGGTCACCTCTCCTACGAGCAGTACTTC; cdr3_aa: CASSRPGHLSYEQYF
v_call: TRBV5-4; d_call: .; clone_size: .; j_call: TRBJ1-2; cdr3_nt: TGTGCCAGCGGAGTAGGGGCGATTAACTATGGCTACACCTTC; cdr3_aa: CASGVGAINYGYTF
v_call: TRBV2; d_call: .; clone_size: .; j_call: TRBJ2-5; cdr3_nt: TGTGCCAGCGAGGTTGGGCGGAGGAAGACCCAGTACTTC; cdr3_aa: CASEVGRRKTQYF
v_call: TRBV2; d_call: TRBD1; clone_size: .; j_call: TRBJ1-3; cdr3_nt: TGTGCCAGCAGTTTAGACAGGGAAGGAAACACCATATATTTT; cdr3_aa: CASSLDREGNTIYF
v_call: TRBV18; d_call: TRBD1; clone_size: .; j_call: TRBJ1-3; cdr3_nt: TGTGCCAGCTCACCACTCGTGACAGGGAGCTCTGGAAACACCATATATTTT; cdr3_aa: CASSPLVTGSSGNTIYF
v_call: TRBV19; d_call: .; clone_size: once; j_call: TRBJ1-5; cdr3_nt: TGTGCCAGTAGTATAGACGGGGGGACGAATCAGCCCCAGCATTTT; cdr3_aa: CASSIDGGTNQPQHF
v_call: TRBV11-3; d_call: .; clone_size: .; j_call: TRBJ2-5; cdr3_nt: TGTGCCAGCAGCGTTTCGCGGGGTAAAATGGGGACCCAGTACTTC; cdr3_aa: CASSVSRGKMGTQYF
v_call: TRBV14; d_call: TRBD2; clone_size: .; j_call: TRBJ2-1; cdr3_nt: TGTGCCAGCAGCCAAGCGGAGGGACTAGCGCAATACAATGAGCAGTTCTTC; cdr3_aa: CASSQAEGLAQYNEQFF
v_call: TRBV15; d_call: TRBD2; clone_size: .; j_call: TRBJ2-2; cdr3_nt: TGTGCCACCAGCAGACAGCGGGAGGGCCCCACCGGGGAGCTGTTTTTT; cdr3_aa: CATSRQREGPTGELFF
v_call: TRBV14; d_call: TRBD1; clone_size: .; j_call: TRBJ2-7; cdr3_nt: TGTGCCAGCAGCCAAGAAACCCAAACTCCCGGGACAGGTCTCTACGAGCAGTACTTC; cdr3_aa: CASSQETQTPGTGLYEQYF
v_call: TRBV27; d_call: .; clone_size: few; j_call: TRBJ1-2; cdr3_nt: TGTGCCAGCAGCCCCGAGGGTGATGGCTACACCTTC; cdr3_aa: CASSPEGDGYTF
v_call: TRBV4-2; d_call: TRBD1; clone_size: once; j_call: TRBJ1-4; cdr3_nt: TGTGCCAGCAGCCAGTCCGGGACAGGGGGCAGGGAAAAACTGTTTTTT; cdr3_aa: CASSQSGTGGREKLFF
v_call: TRBV9; d_call: TRBD2; clone_size: .; j_call: TRBJ2-5; cdr3_nt: TGTGCCAGCAGCGTAGGGCGCGGGAGGGCCGGAGAGACCCAGTACTTC; cdr3_aa: CASSVGRGRAGETQYF
v_call: TRBV5-1; d_call: TRBD1; clone_size: few; j_call: TRBJ2-7; cdr3_nt: TGCGCCAGCAGGTCCGGGACAGGGGGCTCCTACGAGCAGTACTTC; cdr3_aa: CASRSGTGGSYEQYF
v_call: TRBV7-9; d_call: .; clone_size: .; j_call: TRBJ2-3; cdr3_nt: TGTGCCAGCAGCCCTGACTCCAATCAACGTACAGATACGCAGTATTTT; cdr3_aa: CASSPDSNQRTDTQYF
v_call: TRBV27; d_call: TRBD2; clone_size: .; j_call: TRBJ2-1; cdr3_nt: TGTGCCACCCGGACTAGCCGAAACTACAATGAGCAGTTCTTC; cdr3_aa: CATRTSRNYNEQFF
v_call: TRBV4-3; d_call: TRBD1; clone_size: once; j_call: TRBJ2-7; cdr3_nt: TGCGCCAGCAGCCACCGGACAGGGCCAATAAGCTCCTACGAGCAGTACTTC; cdr3_aa: CASSHRTGPISSYEQYF
v_call: TRBV5-1; d_call: TRBD2; clone_size: .; j_call: TRBJ2-1; cdr3_nt: TGCGCCAGCAGTTTTAAACCGTTGACTAGCGCCCAGCAGTTCTTC; cdr3_aa: CASSFKPLTSAQQFF
v_call: TRBV12-5; d_call: TRBD2; clone_size: .; j_call: TRBJ2-3; cdr3_nt: TGTGCTAGTGGTTTGCCCGGGACTAGCGGGAGGGTCAGCACAGATACGCAGTATTTT; cdr3_aa: CASGLPGTSGRVSTDTQYF
v_call: TRBV29-1; d_call: TRBD2; clone_size: .; j_call: TRBJ2-1; cdr3_nt: TGCAGCGTTGAAGGGCGGGGGTACAATGAGCAGTTCTTC; cdr3_aa: CSVEGRGYNEQFF
v_call: TRBV4-2; d_call: .; clone_size: .; j_call: TRBJ1-2; cdr3_nt: TGTGCCAGCAGCCAAGTAAGGGAGAAGATAGGGAGGGGTCTCTATGGCTACACCTTC; cdr3_aa: CASSQVREKIGRGLYGYTF
v_call: TRBV4-2; d_call: .; clone_size: .; j_call: TRBJ2-3; cdr3_nt: TGTGCCAGCAGCCAGTCTTTGGGAGCAACAGATACGCAGTATTTT; cdr3_aa: CASSQSLGATDTQYF
v_call: TRBV28; d_call: .; clone_size: .; j_call: TRBJ1-2; cdr3_nt: TGTGCCAGCAGTTTAAGGGAGGATTTGACTAACTATGGCTACACCTTC; cdr3_aa: CASSLREDLTNYGYTF
v_call: TRBV5-6; d_call: TRBD2; clone_size: .; j_call: TRBJ2-5; cdr3_nt: TGTGCCAGCAGCGTCGTAGCGGGAGGGCCGAAGACCCAGTACTTC; cdr3_aa: CASSVVAGGPKTQYF
v_call: TRBV4-2; d_call: TRBD2; clone_size: .; j_call: TRBJ2-1; cdr3_nt: TGTGCCAGCAGCCAAGCCCCTAGCGGGAGGGCCCGTTTCGTCTACAATGAGCAGTTCTTC; cdr3_aa: CASSQAPSGRARFVYNEQFF
v_call: TRBV2; d_call: .; clone_size: .; j_call: TRBJ2-7; cdr3_nt: TGTGCCAGCAGTGCTGGGTCACTAGTCTCCTACGAGCAGTACTTC; cdr3_aa: CASSAGSLVSYEQYF
v_call: TRBV18; d_call: .; clone_size: .; j_call: TRBJ1-5; cdr3_nt: TGTGCCAGCTCACCACCATCCTACCCGCAGGGGCGGATTCAGCCCCAGCATTTT; cdr3_aa: CASSPPSYPQGRIQPQHF
v_call: TRBV13; d_call: TRBD1; clone_size: .; j_call: TRBJ1-1; cdr3_nt: TGTGCCAGCAGCTTAGGGGACAGGCAGGACACTGAAGCTTTCTTT; cdr3_aa: CASSLGDRQDTEAFF
v_call: TRBV5-6; d_call: .; clone_size: .; j_call: TRBJ1-2; cdr3_nt: TGTGCCAGCTCACGGGGAGGAGTGGACTATGGCTACACCTTC; cdr3_aa: CASSRGGVDYGYTF
v_call: TRBV5-7; d_call: TRBD2; clone_size: .; j_call: TRBJ2-7; cdr3_nt: TGTGCCAGCAGCTTGCCAGTAAGGAGCGGGAGCTTCTACGAGCAGTACTTC; cdr3_aa: CASSLPVRSGSFYEQYF
v_call: TRBV5-6; d_call: TRBD2; clone_size: .; j_call: TRBJ2-3; cdr3_nt: TGTGCCAGCAGTCTACTAGCGGGAGTTACAGATACGCAGTATTTT; cdr3_aa: CASSLLAGVTDTQYF
v_call: TRBV9; d_call: .; clone_size: .; j_call: TRBJ2-2; cdr3_nt: TGTGCCAGCAGCGTCACTAGCTTAGCCGGGGAGCTGTTTTTT; cdr3_aa: CASSVTSLAGELFF
v_call: TRBV5-6; d_call: .; clone_size: .; j_call: TRBJ2-1; cdr3_nt: TGTGCCAGCAGCTTGTTATCCAGGGTGGGCGAGCAGTTCTTC; cdr3_aa: CASSLLSRVGEQFF
v_call: TRBV10-1; d_call: TRBD2; clone_size: .; j_call: TRBJ2-7; cdr3_nt: TGCGCCAGCAGCGAAACTCGGGAGGGCTTTAACTACGAGCAGTACTTC; cdr3_aa: CASSETREGFNYEQYF
v_call: TRBV5-4; d_call: .; clone_size: .; j_call: TRBJ2-2; cdr3_nt: TGTGCCAGCAGCTCCGGGACTCCGAACACCGGGGAGCTGTTTTTT; cdr3_aa: CASSSGTPNTGELFF
v_call: TRBV5-1; d_call: TRBD2; clone_size: few; j_call: TRBJ2-5; cdr3_nt: TGCGCCAGCAGAGGGGGGGGTCATCCGGGAGGGCCCCAAGAGACCCAGTACTTC; cdr3_aa: CASRGGGHPGGPQETQYF
v_call: TRBV27; d_call: .; clone_size: .; j_call: TRBJ1-5; cdr3_nt: TGTGCCAGCAGTTCGACAGATAGCAATCAGCCCCAGCATTTT; cdr3_aa: CASSSTDSNQPQHF
v_call: TRBV6-6; d_call: TRBD2; clone_size: .; j_call: TRBJ2-7; cdr3_nt: TGTGCCAGCAGTACCCCCGAGGCGGGAGGCCCCTACGAGCAGTACTTC; cdr3_aa: CASSTPEAGGPYEQYF
v_call: TRBV28; d_call: TRBD1; clone_size: .; j_call: TRBJ2-3; cdr3_nt: TGTGCCAGCAGTCCTCCGGGACAGGGGGCCTGGAGGCCAGATACGCAGTATTTT; cdr3_aa: CASSPPGQGAWRPDTQYF